This T cell receptor beta chain derives from a study of T cell responses to AZD1222 COVID-19 vaccine. Study conclusions and caveats: Baseline seropositivity characterized only a handful of AZD1222 recipients.

The CDR3 is made up of 14 amino acids. V lost 9 bases to trimming and J lost 6 bases; unmatched junction nucleotides: 13. Germline V gene lookup returns CDR1 LNHDA and CDR2 SQIVND (reference sequence). Concerning this clone: Its antigen is not identified.

Here immunoSEQ multiplex PCR was the method, and the copy in TCRdb shows in-frame clones only, minus some. Altogether over 85,000 clones are present, nearly 90% being singletons, with the ten largest covering roughly 9.1%. The specimen comprised peripheral blood, sampled on day 0 of AZD1222 vaccination. The chain carries TRBV19 and TRBJ1-1; 7 nucleotides line up with TRBD1. The clonotype originates from an adult in good health. The CDR3, as DNA: TGTGCCAGCTCAGTCCGGGACAGCAGAGCTGAAGCTTTCTTT. Encoded protein: CASSVRDSRAEAFF.